This TCR beta chain stems from a study of a mutant IDH1 vaccine in newly diagnosed glioma. The overall study: Patients were given eight vaccinations, scheduled in weeks 1, 3, 5, 7, 11, 15, 19 and 23. Averaging roughly 40 years of age, treated patients were around 60% male and approximately 38% female.

A word on this clone: What it recognizes is unknown.

Notes on the study in general: Variations in leading peripheral T cell clonotypes appeared to have no connection with pseudoprogression.

Assay: immunoSEQ multiplex PCR; the TCRdb copy retains only in-frame clones and omits some. The table has 40,000 to 65,000 clones, about three quarters seen once. Time point indicated: week 5, during vaccination. Each dose of the vaccine consisted of 300 ug of mutant IDH1 20-mer peptide, with topical imiquimod. New WHO grade 3 or 4 astrocytomas that were IDH1-mutant and ATRX-lost had been found in donors. There are 15 residues in the CDR3. Germline loops: CDR1 LNHDA, CDR2 SQIVND (reference sequence). With 4 bases clipped from V and 6 bases from J, the junction kept 8 bases outside the gene matches. Sequencing used PBMCs, obtained from a glioma patient whose treatment included an IDH1 peptide vaccine. The TCR was taken from a woman in her thirties or forties with glioma. V and J are TRBV19 and TRBJ1-5; 8 bases are a match to TRBD1. The CDR3 sequence is CASSTGQGVSQPQHF. CDR3 nucleotide sequence: TGTGCCAGTAGTACCGGACAGGGAGTATCTCAGCCCCAGCATTTT.